These 28 T cell receptor beta chains share one sample of origin, sequenced in a study of CD8 T cells in ankylosing spondylitis. TCRdb fed the 5' RACE reads into MiXCR, producing one record per CDR3 protein. Of hundreds of thousands of distinct CDR3 sequences listed, approximately 22% were seen once; the top ten hold 10% to 15%. Sequencing was carried out using blood, either unsorted or a sorted T cell fraction (not recorded which). The source is a male donor with ankylosing spondylitis or in good health (not recorded which).

This clonotype was observed a few times. A much bigger clone sits one base away, suggesting this may be a read error. CDR3 loop: CASSLPDTQYF. CDR3 nucleotide sequence: TGTGCCAGCAGTTTACCAGATACGCAGTATTTT. This sequence joins TRBV12-3 or TRBV12-4 and TRBJ2-3; D gene unclear. The CDR3 length is 11 residues. Trimming removed 2 bases from V and 4 bases from J, with 1 base in between.

This clonotype was seen a few times. This chain connects TRBV12-3 or TRBV12-4 to TRBJ2-3; D is undetermined. CDR3 size: 14 residues. V was trimmed by 2 bases and J by 6 bases, leaving 12 bases between them. The CDR3 nucleotides read TGTGCCAGCAGTTTAACGGGCCCCCGGGATACGCAGTATTTT. Protein: CASSLTGPRDTQYF.

This clonotype was found once. The chain recombines TRBV5-5 with TRBJ1-4, with D unclear. Germline-derived CDR1 and CDR2 are SGHKS and YYEKEE (reference sequence). This CDR3 has 14 amino acids. Trimming removed 4 bases from V and 0 bases from J, with 7 bases in between. CDR3 DNA: TGTGCCAGCAGCCTGCCTGCAACTAATGAAAAACTGTTTTTT. This translates into CASSLPATNEKLFF.

The V call is TRBV30, the J call TRBJ2-7; TRBD1 matches 7 bases. J was trimmed by 1 base and V by 5 bases; bases with no gene match: 5. The V gene's germline CDR1 is GTSNPN and CDR2 SVGIG (reference sequence). This CDR3 is built from 13 residues. The CDR3 loop is CAWVSGQSYEQYF. DNA for the CDR3: TGTGCCTGGGTTTCGGGACAGTCCTACGAGCAGTACTTC.

V is TRBV12-3 or TRBV12-4 and J is TRBJ2-2, with TRBD1 identical over 11 bases. V dropped 5 bases and J dropped 3; count of bases not matched to a gene: 14. There are 19 residues in the CDR3. CDR3 in amino acids: CASSLTENQDRGHTGELFF. As DNA, the CDR3 is TGTGCCAGCAGTCTTACCGAGAACCAGGACAGGGGGCACACCGGGGAGCTGTTTTTT.

This clonotype was picked up a small number of times. The chain recombines TRBV12-3 or TRBV12-4 with TRBJ1-5, with 7 bases that match TRBD1. V was clipped by 7 bases and J by 2 bases; unmatched bases: 5. This CDR3 has 14 residues. CDR3 amino acids: CASNQGVGNQPQHF. The CDR3 DNA is TGTGCCAGCAACCAGGGGGTGGGCAATCAGCCCCAGCATTTT.

V is TRBV4-1 and J is TRBJ2-2; maybe TRBD2 (5 bases). The CDR3 totals 17 residues. V lost 0 bases, J lost 5 bases, and 16 bases lay in between. CDR1 and CDR2 (germline): MGHRA, YSYEKL. The CDR3 DNA is TGCGCCAGCAGCCAAGATGCGGGTAGTTATCAGACCGGGGAGCTGTTTTTT. This sequence encodes CASSQDAGSYQTGELFF.

The chain couples TRBV29-1 to TRBJ2-3; no clear D. In germline, CDR1 is SQVTM, CDR2 ANQGSEA. V lost 3 bases to trimming and J lost 2 bases, with 9 bases between them. The CDR3 is made up of 13 amino acids. CDR3 sequence: CSVDLQDTDTQYF. CDR3 nucleotide sequence: TGCAGCGTTGATTTGCAGGACACAGATACGCAGTATTTT.

The V gene is TRBV12-3 or TRBV12-4, the J gene TRBJ2-2; 7 bases are a match to TRBD1. The CDR3 is made up of 16 amino acids. The trim removed 5 bases at V and 2 bases at J, leaving 8 bases unmatched. CDR3 in amino acids: CASSPVGQVNTGELFF. CDR3 coding DNA: TGTGCCAGCAGTCCAGTCGGACAGGTCAACACCGGGGAGCTGTTTTTT.

A few counts support this clonotype. The V call is TRBV4-1, the J call TRBJ2-5, with no clear D. The V and J ends lost 1 base and 6 bases respectively, with 6 bases between them. This CDR3 has 12 residues. Germline CDR1 reads MGHRA; CDR2 reads YSYEKL. The CDR3 sequence: CASSQGRKTQYF. The CDR3, as DNA: TGCGCCAGCAGCCAAGGACGGAAGACCCAGTACTTC.

This clonotype has just a few counts. The chain has TRBV7-6 and TRBJ2-5; tentative D call: TRBD1 (6 bases). Per the germline V gene, CDR1 is SGHVS and CDR2 is FNYEAQ. The ends were cut back, 5 bases at V and 5 bases at J, with 15 bases in the middle. The CDR3 sequence is 14 residues long. The CDR3 loop is CASSLSGAGETQYF. Here the CDR3 DNA reads TGTGCCAGCAGCCTTTCAGGGGCCGGGGAGACCCAGTACTTC.

This clonotype has just a few counts. This chain joins TRBV3-1 and TRBJ2-1, with 10 bases matching TRBD2. V lost 5 bases, J lost 4 bases, and 5 bases stayed unmatched. CDR1 is LGHDT and CDR2 is YNNKEL in the germline V gene (reference sequence). The CDR3 covers 15 residues. The CDR3 sequence is CASSYSGGTYNEQFF. The CDR3 DNA is TGTGCCAGCAGCTATAGCGGGGGGACTTACAATGAGCAGTTCTTC.

This clonotype was counted at least ten times. The chain combines TRBV4-1 with TRBJ2-1; TRBD2 is a possible D gene (6 bases). The V end was cut by 3 bases, the J end by 8 bases, with 17 bases between. CDR1 and CDR2 from the germline V gene are MGHRA and YSYEKL. There are 15 residues in the CDR3. Written as DNA, the CDR3 is TGCGCCAGCAGCCATTTTACCTTAGGGGAGGATGAGCAGTTCTTC. Its translation: CASSHFTLGEDEQFF.

The chain has TRBV29-1 and TRBJ2-2; no firm D call. CDR1 SQVTM and CDR2 ANQGSEA come from the germline V gene. The CDR3 spans 13 residues. The V and J ends lost 4 bases and 4 bases respectively, with 10 bases between them. This chain's CDR3 is CSVVRPATGELFF. The CDR3 coding sequence is TGCAGCGTTGTGCGGCCAGCCACCGGGGAGCTGTTTTTT.

This clonotype was seen a few times. The chain has TRBV5-5 and TRBJ2-7, with 7 bases fitting TRBD1. Looked up from germline, CDR1 is SGHKS and CDR2 is YYEKEE (reference sequence). The V and J ends lost 0 bases and 2 bases, in that order; junction bases with no gene match: 11. The CDR3 covers 17 residues. CDR3 bases: TGTGCCAGCAGCTTGGTGGAAACCGGGCAGGGGGCCTACGAGCAGTACTTC. It translates to CASSLVETGQGAYEQYF.

A few counts support this clonotype. This chain connects TRBV12-5 to TRBJ2-7; no firm D call. Germline CDR1 LGHNT, CDR2 FRNRAP. The CDR3 is made up of 13 amino acids. Trimming removed 0 bases at V and 1 base at J, with 4 bases between. As DNA, the CDR3 is TGTGCTAGTGGTTTGGTTTTTTCCTACGAGCAGTACTTC. Its translation is CASGLVFSYEQYF. Filled out from reference TRBV12-5 and TRBJ2-7, the complete variable domain reads DARVTQTPRHKVTEMGQEVTMRCQPILGHNTVFWYRQTMMQGLELLAYFRNRAPLDDSGMPKDRFSAEMPDATLATLKIQPSEPRDSAVYFCASGLVFSYEQYFGPGTRLTVT.

The V gene is TRBV7-9, the J gene TRBJ2-7, with 10 bases matching TRBD2. After removal of 3 bases from V and 2 bases from J, the junction contained 4 bases not matched to a gene. The CDR3 length is 15 residues. Germline V gene data show CDR1 as SEHNR and CDR2 as FQNEAQ (reference sequence). CDR3 residues: CASSFPGLAAYEQYF. The CDR3 coding sequence is TGTGCCAGCAGCTTCCCAGGACTAGCGGCCTACGAGCAGTACTTC.

The gene calls are TRBV10-2 and TRBJ1-1, with TRBD1 identical over 8 bases. The CDR3 has 16 residues. CDR1 is WSHSY and CDR2 is SAAADI in the germline V gene. The junction had 11 bases not matched to a gene; V was cut back by 3 bases and J by 5 bases. CDR3 region: CASSEGSGGAWTEAFF. For the CDR3, the DNA is TGCGCCAGCAGTGAAGGGTCAGGGGGCGCGTGGACTGAAGCTTTCTTT.

This clonotype occurred a few times. This CDR3 is CASSFVRGRYYEQYF. In nucleotides, the CDR3 is TGTGCCAGCAGTTTTGTTAGGGGGCGATATTACGAGCAGTACTTC. The chain couples TRBV12-3 or TRBV12-4 to TRBJ2-7; 7 nucleotides line up with TRBD1. This CDR3 is 15 amino acids long. Losses at the gene ends were 3 bases for V and 4 bases for J; bases not matched to a gene: 9.

This clonotype was counted between two and nine times. CDR3 protein: CASRGHSYGYTF. CDR3 coding DNA: TGTGCCAGCAGGGGACATAGCTATGGCTACACCTTC. This chain connects TRBV12-3 or TRBV12-4 to TRBJ1-2; a possible D gene is TRBD1 (6 bases). The CDR3 spans 12 residues. V was shortened by 6 bases and J by 4 bases, with 9 bases between the two germline ends.

The chain is built from TRBV20-1 and TRBJ2-2; 7 bases align to TRBD2. Per the germline V gene, CDR1 is DFQATT and CDR2 is SNEGSKA (reference sequence). This CDR3 spans 15 amino acids. Trimming cost V 0 bases and J 10 bases; bases outside gene matches: 11. Here the CDR3 reads CSARDLGEGTPELFF. For the CDR3, the DNA is TGCAGTGCTAGAGATCTCGGGGAGGGGACCCCGGAGCTGTTTTTT.

The DNA for the CDR3 is TGTGCCAGCAGTTTCCCCGAGTCGGGGGAGCAGTACTTC. This codes for CASSFPESGEQYF. The gene calls are TRBV6-5 and TRBJ2-7, with D possibly being TRBD2 (5 bases). V dropped 4 bases and J dropped 7 bases, with 14 bases sitting between them. Germline lookup yields CDR1 MNHEY and CDR2 SVGAGI. The CDR3 covers 13 residues.

The chain combines TRBV6-2 or TRBV6-3 with TRBJ2-5, with D perhaps TRBD2 (6 bases). V lost 10 bases to trimming and J lost 2 bases, with 20 bases between them. The germline CDR1 and CDR2 sequences are MNHEY and SVGEGT. This CDR3 spans 15 amino acids. The CDR3 reads CATTELLGLQETQYF. CDR3 coding DNA: TGTGCCACCACTGAATTATTGGGACTTCAAGAGACCCAGTACTTC.

This clonotype was seen more than once but under ten times. V usage is TRBV9 and J usage is TRBJ1-6; D not resolved. CDR1 and CDR2 from the germline V gene are SGDLS and YYNGEE. The V and J ends lost 2 bases and 6 bases respectively, with 9 bases between them. This CDR3 is built from 14 residues. The CDR3 region is CASSVSGPNSPLHF. As DNA, the CDR3 is TGTGCCAGCAGCGTTTCAGGACCTAATTCACCCCTCCACTTT.

This clonotype has a handful of counts. The chain carries TRBV2 and TRBJ1-4; D ambiguous. The CDR3 extends over 14 amino acids. Per germline, CDR1 SNHLY and CDR2 FYNNEI. V lost 4 bases and J lost 0, with 6 bases in between. CDR3 protein: CASSGTTTNEKLFF. CDR3 sequence (DNA): TGTGCCAGCAGTGGTACTACAACTAATGAAAAACTGTTTTTT.

V and J are TRBV20-1 and TRBJ2-5, with TRBD2 as a possible D gene (7 bases). Trimming removed 4 bases from V and 4 bases from J, with 25 bases in between. The CDR3 contains 17 residues. CDR1 and CDR2 (germline): DFQATT, SNEGSKA (reference sequence). CDR3 region: CSATHEWGEGGTETQYF. DNA of the CDR3: TGCAGTGCTACCCACGAGTGGGGAGAGGGGGGGACAGAGACCCAGTACTTC.

This clonotype has only a few counts. The chain has TRBV5-1 and TRBJ2-7; the D gene could be TRBD1 or TRBD2 (5 bases each). Germline values: CDR1 SGHRS, CDR2 YFSETQ. The CDR3 is 14 amino acids. Between the trimmed V and J ends, which lost 4 bases and 2 bases, there was a span of 13 bases. The CDR3 bases are TGCGCCAGCAGCACGGGACCGCTAGCCTACGAGCAGTACTTC. Its translation: CASSTGPLAYEQYF.

This clonotype was detected only a few times. The CDR3 coding sequence is TGTGCCACCAGTGATCGGGGGGAGACCCAGTACTTC. Protein product: CATSDRGETQYF. The rearrangement joins TRBV24-1 to TRBJ2-5, with D possibly being TRBD2 (6 bases). CDR3 length: 12 residues. Germline lookup yields CDR1 KGHDR and CDR2 SFDVKD. Deletions cut 3 bases from V and 5 bases from J, with 6 bases between.